This TCR beta chain derives from a study of T cells expressing NK-cell markers. The length of the CDR3 is 13 residues. Germline CDR1 and CDR2: MNHEY and SMNVEV (reference sequence). Reanalyzing the 5' RACE reads, TCRdb keeps one entry per CDR3 protein, without DNA. In total, the table holds about 540,000 distinct CDR3 sequences. This TCR was recovered from a man younger than 35 in good health. Sequencing input: blood T cells: a sorted CD56 or NKG2C T cell subset, CD4+ or CD8+ T cells, or bulk PBMC T cells (not recorded which). The V gene is TRBV27, the J gene TRBJ2-7; checking the TCRdb D call of TRBD1 is not possible without DNA. CDR3 loop: CASSVPGQGQQYF.